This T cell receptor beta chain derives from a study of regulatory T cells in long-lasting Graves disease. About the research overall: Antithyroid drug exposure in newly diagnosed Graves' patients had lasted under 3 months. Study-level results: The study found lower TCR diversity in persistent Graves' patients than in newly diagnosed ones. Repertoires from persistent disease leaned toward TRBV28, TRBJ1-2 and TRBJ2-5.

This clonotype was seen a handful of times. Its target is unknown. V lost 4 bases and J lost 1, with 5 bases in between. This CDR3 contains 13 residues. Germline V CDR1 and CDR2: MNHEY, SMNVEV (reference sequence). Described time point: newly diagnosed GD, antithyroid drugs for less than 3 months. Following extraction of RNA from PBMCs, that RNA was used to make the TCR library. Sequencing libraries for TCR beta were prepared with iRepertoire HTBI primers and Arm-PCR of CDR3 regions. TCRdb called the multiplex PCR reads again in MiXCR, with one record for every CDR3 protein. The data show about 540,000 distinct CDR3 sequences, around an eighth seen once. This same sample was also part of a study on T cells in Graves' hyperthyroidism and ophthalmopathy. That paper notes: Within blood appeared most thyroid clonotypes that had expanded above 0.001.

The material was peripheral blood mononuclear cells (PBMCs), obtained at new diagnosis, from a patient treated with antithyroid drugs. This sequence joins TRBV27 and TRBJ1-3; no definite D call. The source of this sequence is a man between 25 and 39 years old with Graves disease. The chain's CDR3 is CASSSESGNTIYF. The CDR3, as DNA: TGTGCCAGCAGTTCGGAGTCTGGAAACACCATATATTTT.